This T cell receptor beta chain was identified in a study of early T cells in non-severe SARS-CoV-2 infection. Turning to the study itself: From unsorted whole blood, bulk RNA was sequenced, and the chains remained unpaired. Study-wide findings and caveats: Missing private and CD4 specificities, VDJdb matching favored anti-spike CD8 responses.

Attached unique molecular identifiers marked individual cDNA molecules. TCRdb re-called the 5' RACE reads through MiXCR, storing one row per CDR3 protein. The table includes 40,000 or so distinct CDR3 sequences, 5.8% detected once. In its sample, this clonotype was seen many times. Its specificity is not known. Trimming shortened V by 7 bases and J by 5 bases, and 7 bases separated the two germline ends. This CDR3 contains 11 residues. Germline loops: CDR1 KGHDR, CDR2 SFDVKD. The chain is built from TRBV24-1 and TRBJ2-5; no firm D call. This TCR derives from an adult who was a healthcare worker with PCR-confirmed SARS-CoV-2 infection or an uninfected control (not recorded which). Sequenced: whole blood. The CDR3 is CATSSGETQYF. The CDR3 bases are TGTGCCACCAGCTCTGGCGAGACCCAGTACTTC.